This entry describes one T cell receptor beta chain. The protocol was immunoSEQ multiplex PCR, while the TCRdb copy is restricted to in-frame clones and leaves out a portion. The sample lists about 59,000 clones; around four fifths were seen once. Germline CDR1 reads MNHEY; CDR2 reads SVGAGI. Trimming cost V 7 bases and J 6 bases; bases outside gene matches: 5. This CDR3 has 14 residues. The data belong to a study of blood T cell repertoires in COVID-19. Across the whole study: Nucleic acid was either cDNA or gDNA, and it came from T cells, B-cell-depleted T cells, or PBMCs.

The chain employs TRBV6-5 and TRBJ2-5; TRBD2 matches 13 bases. The sequencing input was peripheral blood. The TCR originated in a woman aged 80 or older with acute or convalescent COVID-19. CDR3 protein: CASMWTSGSKTQYF. Here the CDR3 DNA reads TGTGCCAGCATGTGGACTAGCGGGAGTAAGACCCAGTACTTC.